This TCR beta chain was recovered during a study of siplizumab effects on memory and regulatory T cells. Concerning this clone: Its antigen is as yet unknown.

Trimming cost V 4 bases and J 1 base; bases outside gene matches: 3. The CDR3 length is 14 residues. Germline V CDR1 and CDR2: LNHDA, SQIVND (reference sequence). Study observations and caveats: For mappable alloreactive CD4+ clones, the mean Treg-derived fraction was approximately 70% with siplizumab and roughly 25% in controls. Naive-or-memory phenotypes were unassignable for roughly 75-95% of proliferating CD4+ or CD8+ clones.

Method: immunoSEQ multiplex PCR; TCRdb's copy keeps in-frame clones and lacks some. The sample includes 100,000 or so clones, 91% of them seen just once. The origin of this receptor is a human donor in good health. Some clones in this sample may be carry-over from other donors' samples. Sequenced: CD4+ T cells sorted from blood. The chain joins TRBV19 to TRBJ1-2; 7 bases fit TRBD1. CDR3: CASSTTGDNYGYTF. CDR3 sequence (DNA): TGTGCCAGTAGTACCACAGGGGATAACTATGGCTACACCTTC.